The source of this T cell receptor beta chain is a study of T cell changes during pregnancy in multiple sclerosis. Clones were sequenced by immunoSEQ multiplex PCR, and TCRdb holds only the in-frame ones, with some missing. The profile shows about 76,000 clones, 80% to 95% of them singletons. Deletions cut 0 bases from V and 3 bases from J, with 24 bases between. The CDR3 is 19 amino acids. Germline V gene sequence: CDR1 SNHLY, CDR2 FYNNEI. The origin of this receptor is a female donor in good health, enrolled as a control in a pregnancy study. The sequenced sample was peripheral blood, obtained in the first trimester of pregnancy. The chain couples TRBV2 to TRBJ2-7, with a weak D call TRBD2 (7 bases). The DNA of the CDR3 is TGTGCCAGCAGTGAAGCCCGGGGGCGCACGGGACTATCTCACTACGAGCAGTACTTC. This sequence encodes CASSEARGRTGLSHYEQYF. Full variable domain (missing parts from reference TRBV2 and TRBJ2-7): EPEVTQTPSHQVTQMGQEVILRCVPISNHLYFYWYRQILGQKVEFLVSFYNNEISEKSEIFDDQFSVERPDGSNFTLKIRSTKLEDSAMYFCASSEARGRTGLSHYEQYFGPGTRLTVT.